This T cell receptor (beta chain) was identified during a study of Ad26.COV2.S vaccination and SARS-CoV-2 variants. Sample treatment: around 19 received Ad26.COV2.S at low or high dose, single or two shots; about 5 received placebo; per-sample allocation not given. Day 63 following the first vaccine or placebo injection was when the samples were taken. An 18-55-year-old adult in Boston served as donor. The study used a vaccine consisting of an Ad26 vector that expressed Wuhan-strain SARS-CoV-2 spike. Sequencing used immunoSEQ multiplex PCR; TCRdb keeps in-frame clones, though not all of them. The repertoire includes about half a million clones, 80% to 90% of them detected once, and roughly 1.7% sits in the top ten. The sample consisted of peripheral blood, taken in a trial of Ad26.COV2.S vaccine versus placebo. This sequence originates from a person aged 18-65 years who received the Ad26.COV2.S COVID-19 vaccine or a placebo.

CDR3 DNA: TGTGCCAGCAGCCAACGCCTGGGGACAGGGGCTAGCAATCAGCCCCAGCATTTT. Translated: CASSQRLGTGASNQPQHF. V and J are TRBV4-2 and TRBJ1-5; 10 nucleotides line up with TRBD1. Trimming at V came to 2 bases and at J to 0 bases, leaving 7 bases not matched to a gene. The CDR3 extends over 18 amino acids. The germline gives CDR1 LGHNA, CDR2 YNFKEQ.